One sample yielded the 32 T cell receptor beta chains listed below, sequenced in a study of cytomegalovirus exposure and HLA in healthy donors. Primers: 60 Vbeta forward and 13 Jbeta reverse. The data were produced by immunoSEQ multiplex PCR, yet TCRdb's version contains in-frame clones alone and is incomplete. This table has 200,000 or so clones, around 73% appearing once. The specimen sequenced was PBMCs. The receptors derive from a woman aged 30 to 39 in good health and CMV-seropositive.

V and J are TRBV6-5 and TRBJ2-3; 8 bases fit TRBD2. The J segment lost 4 bases and the V segment lost 8 bases, leaving 5 bases of the junction unmatched. Germline V CDR1 and CDR2: MNHEY, SVGAGI. This CDR3 spans 13 amino acids. The CDR3 here is CASGGAGADTQYF. The CDR3 nucleotides are TGTGCCAGCGGGGGAGCGGGGGCAGATACGCAGTATTTT.

This chain connects TRBV19 to TRBJ2-7, with D maybe TRBD1 (5 bases). Germline values: CDR1 LNHDA, CDR2 SQIVND (reference sequence). Trimming cost V 4 bases and J 0 bases, with 16 bases left between them. The CDR3 has 16 residues. CDR3 nucleotides: TGTGCCAGTAGTAAATGGATCGAACAGGCCTCCTACGAGCAGTACTTC. Amino acid sequence: CASSKWIEQASYEQYF.

The J gene is TRBJ1-3, the V gene TRBV10-3; tentative D call: TRBD1 (5 bases). CDR1 and CDR2 from the germline V gene are ENHRY and SYGVKD. The CDR3 runs 16 residues. Trimming took off 0 bases at V and 4 bases at J, with 13 bases between the two ends. The CDR3 DNA is TGTGCCATCAGTGAGTCGGTGGGGCCGCTCGGAAACACCATATATTTT. It is translated as CAISESVGPLGNTIYF.

This sequence joins TRBV2 and TRBJ1-2, with D unclear. The CDR3 contains 11 residues. In germline, CDR1 is SNHLY, CDR2 FYNNEI. Trimming took off 4 bases at V and 7 bases at J, with 7 bases between the two ends. The CDR3 is CASSAGFGYTF. The DNA for the CDR3 is TGTGCCAGCAGTGCGGGGTTTGGCTACACCTTC.

This rearrangement joins TRBV19 to TRBJ2-7; 8 bases line up with TRBD2. Trimming cost V 1 base and J 5 bases; bases outside gene matches: 7. The CDR3 consists of 15 residues. Germline-derived CDR1 and CDR2 are LNHDA and SQIVND (reference sequence). Here the CDR3 DNA reads TGTGCCAGTAGTATAGTGGGGACTAGTCGTAACGAGCAGTACTTC. Protein sequence: CASSIVGTSRNEQYF. Using reference TRBV19 and TRBJ2-7 for the parts outside the CDR3, the full variable domain is DGGITQSPKYLFRKEGQNVTLSCEQNLNHDAMYWYRQDPGQGLRLIYYSQIVNDFQKGDIAEGYSVSREKKESFPLTVTSAQKNPTAFYLCASSIVGTSRNEQYFGPGTRLTVT.

V and J are TRBV5-6 and TRBJ1-6, with D possibly matching TRBD1 (5 bases). Germline lookup yields CDR1 SGHDT and CDR2 YYEEEE. The CDR3 totals 16 residues. V lost 1 base to trimming and J lost 5 bases, with 13 bases between them. CDR3 coding DNA: TGTGCCAGCAGCTTGAGGCAGGGCTGGGATAATTCACCCCTCCACTTT. Translating gives CASSLRQGWDNSPLHF.

This clone was counted a single time. The chain couples TRBV4-2 to TRBJ2-1; 11 bases match TRBD2. The J segment lost 4 bases and the V segment lost 4 bases, leaving 12 bases of the junction unmatched. The CDR3 loop spans 18 amino acids. Per germline, CDR1 LGHNA and CDR2 YNFKEQ. For the CDR3, the DNA is TGTGCCAGCAGCCTCCAGGAGGATGGGACTAGCGGATACAATGAGCAGTTCTTC. As protein: CASSLQEDGTSGYNEQFF.

The chain recombines TRBV5-5 with TRBJ1-5, with 8 bases aligning to TRBD1. The CDR3 spans 15 residues. Germline assignment: CDR1 SGHKS and CDR2 YYEKEE (reference sequence). J gave up 4 bases and V 4 bases, and 7 bases lay outside the gene matches. The CDR3 sequence is CASSHGGTGNQPQHF. The CDR3 region has the DNA TGTGCCAGCAGCCACGGCGGGACAGGTAATCAGCCCCAGCATTTT.

The chain has TRBV25-1 and TRBJ2-1, with 10 bases lining up with TRBD2. This CDR3 is built from 15 residues. The V gene end was trimmed by 7 bases and the J gene end by 3 bases; junction bases not matched to a gene: 6. The germline CDR1 and CDR2 sequences are MGHDK and SYGVNS. CDR3 bases: TGTGCCAGCACAATGACTAGCGGGCTCTACAATGAGCAGTTCTTC. It is translated as CASTMTSGLYNEQFF.

V gene TRBV27 combines with J gene TRBJ2-5; TRBD1 agrees at 7 bases. The CDR3 extends over 13 amino acids. V was clipped by 5 bases and J by 3 bases; unmatched bases: 3. Looked up from germline, CDR1 is MNHEY and CDR2 is SMNVEV (reference sequence). CDR3 sequence (DNA): TGTGCCAGCAGTCACAGGGGTAAAGAGACCCAGTACTTC. Amino acids: CASSHRGKETQYF.

The chain joins TRBV9 to TRBJ1-1; TRBD1 matches at 7 bases. This CDR3 comprises 15 residues. The germline V gene has CDR1 SGDLS and CDR2 YYNGEE. After removal of 3 bases from V and 4 bases from J, the junction contained 9 bases not matched to a gene. The CDR3 nucleotides are TGTGCCAGCAGCGCCCTGACAGGGTATTCCACTGAAGCTTTCTTT. The encoded protein is CASSALTGYSTEAFF.

V gene TRBV30 combines with J gene TRBJ1-2; D possibly corresponds to TRBD1 (5 bases). The CDR3 runs to 10 residues. Looked up from germline, CDR1 is GTSNPN and CDR2 is SVGIG (reference sequence). Trimming removed 5 bases from V and 14 bases from J, with 15 bases in between. The CDR3 DNA reads TGTGCCTGGGGGGGGACGGCTCGGACCTTC. This codes for CAWGGTARTF.

This clone appeared a single time. J is TRBJ2-3 and V is TRBV10-3; 9 bases map to TRBD1. V gave up 6 bases and J gave up 0 bases; unmatched junction bases: 4. CDR3 length: 15 amino acids. The V gene's germline CDR1 is ENHRY and CDR2 SYGVKD. The CDR3 DNA reads as TGTGCCATCAGCGCCGGGACAGGGAGCACAGATACGCAGTATTTT. Amino acid sequence: CAISAGTGSTDTQYF.

The chain recombines TRBV7-9 with TRBJ2-3, with 8 positions matching TRBD2. The junction had 11 bases not matched to a gene; V was cut back by 3 bases and J by 0 bases. The CDR3 is made up of 18 amino acids. Per the germline V gene, CDR1 is SEHNR and CDR2 is FQNEAQ (reference sequence). CDR3 residues: CASSFKASGGGSTDTQYF. The CDR3 DNA sequence: TGTGCCAGCAGCTTTAAGGCGAGCGGGGGTGGTAGCACAGATACGCAGTATTTT.

The chain carries TRBV19 and TRBJ1-6, with 8 bases identical to TRBD1. The CDR3 has 15 amino acids. With V trimmed by 6 bases and J by 12 bases, 13 bases remained unmatched. From germline, CDR1 is LNHDA and CDR2 SQIVND (reference sequence). The CDR3 DNA is TGTGCCAGTAGGAGCCTCGGACAGGGAAGAGAACCCCTCCACTTT. Its translation: CASRSLGQGREPLHF.

In regard to this clone: The sample carries other DNA sequences with the same CDR3. The rearrangement links TRBV5-6 to TRBJ2-5; 8 bases align to TRBD1. Germline V gene sequence: CDR1 SGHDT, CDR2 YYEEEE. With V trimmed by 4 bases and J by 4 bases, 6 bases remained unmatched. The CDR3 loop spans 14 amino acids. CDR3 sequence reads: CASSLGQGGETQYF. The DNA of the CDR3 is TGTGCCAGCAGCCTAGGACAGGGCGGAGAGACCCAGTACTTC.

The gene calls are TRBV29-1 and TRBJ2-7, with TRBD2 matching 12 bases. The V gene's germline CDR1 is SQVTM and CDR2 ANQGSEA. The length of the CDR3 is 12 residues. The junction had 3 bases not matched to a gene; V was cut back by 8 bases and J by 4 bases. DNA of the CDR3: TGCAGCTGCGGGACTAGCGGGTACGAGCAGTACTTC. Protein product: CSCGTSGYEQYF.

J is TRBJ2-5 and V is TRBV28, with TRBD2 matching 8 bases. CDR3 length: 16 residues. V lost 2 bases and J lost 5; bases outside the gene matches: 10. Germline V CDR1 and CDR2: MDHEN, SYDVKM. DNA of the CDR3: TGTGCCAGCAGTTTAACTTCGCCGGGGGGGAGGGAGACCCAGTACTTC. Its protein product is CASSLTSPGGRETQYF.

This chain uses TRBV27 with TRBJ2-5; 7 bases line up with TRBD1. This CDR3 is 15 amino acids long. V dropped 5 bases and J dropped 2; count of bases not matched to a gene: 8. Germline V gives CDR1 MNHEY, CDR2 SMNVEV (reference sequence). The DNA of the CDR3 is TGTGCCAGCAGTCCACGGACAGGAGTACAAGAGACCCAGTACTTC. Translating gives CASSPRTGVQETQYF.

The chain recombines TRBV10-3 with TRBJ2-5, with D possibly being TRBD1 (5 bases). V was clipped by 5 bases and J by 1 base, with 14 bases between them. This CDR3 comprises 15 residues. Germline assignment: CDR1 ENHRY and CDR2 SYGVKD. The CDR3 DNA sequence: TGTGCCATCAGTTCCCAGGGTTCCATCCAAGAGACCCAGTACTTC. This codes for CAISSQGSIQETQYF.

The chain is built from TRBV7-2 and TRBJ2-3; 8 positions match TRBD1. Germline V lookup: CDR1 SGHTA, CDR2 FQGNSA. After removal of 5 bases from V and 6 bases from J, the junction contained 4 bases not matched to a gene. This CDR3 is 13 amino acids long. CDR3 bases: TGTGCCAGCAGCGGACAGGGAGGTGATACGCAGTATTTT. Its protein is CASSGQGGDTQYF.

Here the CDR3 DNA reads TGCGCCAGCAGCCAACCCTGGGCAGGCCAAGAGACCCAGTACTTC. It yields the protein CASSQPWAGQETQYF. The genes are TRBV4-1 and TRBJ2-5; no clear D gene. CDR1 is MGHRA and CDR2 is YSYEKL in the germline V gene. The germline V and J ends were trimmed by 2 bases and 1 base, with 11 bases remaining between them. The CDR3 spans 15 residues.

The chain uses TRBV6-6 and TRBJ1-5; 7 bases fit TRBD1. Germline CDR1 reads MNHNY; CDR2 reads SVGAGI (reference sequence). J lost 3 bases, V lost 2 bases, and 4 bases had no gene match. This CDR3 contains 15 residues. The CDR3 DNA sequence: TGTGCCAGCAGTTACGGGACAGTTAACAATCAGCCCCAGCATTTT. Its protein is CASSYGTVNNQPQHF.

The chain joins TRBV11-2 to TRBJ2-7; tentative D call: TRBD1 (6 bases). This CDR3 region has 15 residues. V was shortened by 1 base and J by 0 bases, with 10 bases between the two germline ends. CDR1 is SGHAT and CDR2 is FQNNGV in the germline V gene. CDR3 loop: CASSLGGTHSYEQYF. CDR3 nucleotide sequence: TGTGCCAGCAGCTTAGGGGGGACACACTCCTACGAGCAGTACTTC.

J is TRBJ1-1 and V is TRBV30; TRBD1 matches 8 bases. The V gene's germline CDR1 is GTSNPN and CDR2 SVGIG (reference sequence). The CDR3 is made up of 13 amino acids. With 4 bases clipped from V and 3 bases from J, the junction kept 4 bases outside the gene matches. The CDR3 reads CAWNRDRYTEAFF. CDR3 in DNA: TGTGCCTGGAACCGGGACAGGTACACTGAAGCTTTCTTT. Using reference TRBV30 and TRBJ1-1 for the parts outside the CDR3, the full variable domain is SQTIHQWPATLVQPVGSPLSLECTVEGTSNPNLYWYRQAAGRGLQLLFYSVGIGQISSEVPQNLSASRPQDRQFILSSKKLLLSDSGFYLCAWNRDRYTEAFFGQGTRLTVV.

Worth noting for this clone: Other DNA sequences in the sample encode the same CDR3. The chain couples TRBV20-1 to TRBJ1-1; no clear D gene. The CDR3 loop spans 11 amino acids. CDR1 is DFQATT, CDR2 SNEGSKA, per germline (reference sequence). Trimming shortened V by 3 bases and J by 2 bases, and 4 bases separated the two germline ends. This chain's CDR3 is CSASRNTEAFF. CDR3 bases: TGCAGTGCTAGTAGAAACACTGAAGCTTTCTTT.

The chain combines TRBV4-2 with TRBJ2-1; TRBD2 aligns across 14 bases. The CDR3 runs to 17 residues. Germline loops: CDR1 LGHNA, CDR2 YNFKEQ. V trimming: 2 bases; J trimming: 10 bases; junction bases outside the gene matches: 10. CDR3 in amino acids: CASSQPNGLAGGREQFF. The CDR3 nucleotides are TGTGCCAGCAGCCAACCTAACGGACTAGCGGGAGGACGGGAGCAGTTCTTC.

The chain links TRBV2 to TRBJ2-7; TRBD1 agrees at 9 bases. This CDR3 region has 14 residues. The V and J ends lost 3 bases and 6 bases, in that order; junction bases with no gene match: 6. CDR1 SNHLY and CDR2 FYNNEI come from the germline V gene. The CDR3 loop reads CASSEGQGPGEQYF. In DNA, the CDR3 is TGTGCCAGCAGTGAGGGACAGGGACCGGGCGAGCAGTACTTC.

In its sample, this clone was seen a few times. V and J are TRBV7-8 and TRBJ1-2, with D uncertain. V lost 5 bases, J lost 5 bases, and 9 bases lay in between. The CDR3 loop spans 12 amino acids. In germline, CDR1 is SGHVS, CDR2 FQNEAQ. The CDR3 spells CASSGSGYGYTF. The CDR3 DNA is TGTGCCAGCAGCGGGTCGGGGTATGGCTACACCTTC.

The CDR3 loop reads CASSLGGNEKLFF. CDR3 sequence (DNA): TGTGCCAGCAGCCTAGGCGGTAATGAAAAACTGTTTTTT. J is TRBJ1-4 and V is TRBV7-3; D gene ambiguous. The CDR3 runs to 13 residues. The germline CDR1 and CDR2 sequences are SGHTA and FQGTGA. V was trimmed by 5 bases and J by 4 bases, leaving 8 bases between them.

This chain connects TRBV6-4 to TRBJ2-5, with 11 positions matching TRBD2. The CDR3 is made up of 16 amino acids. The V gene's germline CDR1 is MRHNA and CDR2 SNTAGT. Trimming removed 5 bases from V and 4 bases from J; junction bases left unmatched: 9. CDR3: CASSLLAGANLETQYF. The CDR3 nucleotides read TGTGCCAGCAGTTTACTAGCGGGAGCGAATTTAGAGACCCAGTACTTC.

This chain connects TRBV4-2 to TRBJ2-6, with D possibly TRBD1 on 5 matching bases. In germline, CDR1 is LGHNA, CDR2 YNFKEQ. The CDR3 is made up of 16 amino acids. V was shortened by 3 bases and J by 4 bases, with 13 bases between the two germline ends. This CDR3 is CASSQGRVSGANVLTF. CDR3 bases: TGTGCCAGCAGCCAGGGCAGGGTCTCGGGGGCCAACGTCCTGACTTTC.